The clone carrying this T cell receptor (beta chain) was observed a single time. Its matching antigen is unknown. The second PCR ran about 6 to 12 cycles with a sample-barcoded 5' primer and J-beta primers. TCRdb itself ran the 5' RACE reads through MiXCR, one entry per CDR3 protein. The sample lists about 1.1 million distinct CDR3 sequences, less than 45% occurring once. The CDR3 length is 12 residues. CDR1 is SGDLS and CDR2 is YYNGEE in the germline V gene. V dropped 0 bases and J dropped 10 bases, with 11 bases sitting between them. The data were taken from a study of blood T cells in healthy people across ages. The study, taken as a whole, reports: Roughly linear declines in TCR beta diversity per million T cells occurred with age.

The TCR was taken from a man aged 18 to 29 in good health. Material for sequencing was blood. V gene TRBV9 combines with J gene TRBJ2-7; D unresolved. The CDR3 here is CASSVGGGLQYF. CDR3 coding DNA: TGTGCCAGCAGCGTAGGAGGCGGTCTTCAGTACTTC. The entire variable domain, with the rest obtained from reference TRBV9 and TRBJ2-7, is as follows: DSGVTQTPKHLITATGQRVTLRCSPRSGDLSVYWYQQSLDQGLQFLIQYYNGEERAKGNILERFSAQQFPDLHSELNLSSLELGDSALYFCASSVGGGLQYFGPGTRLTVT.